This TCR beta chain was sequenced during a study of CD4 T cells in relation to SARS-CoV-2 and coronaviruses. Study in general: TCR beta CDR3s were sequenced after roughly nine-day antigen culture of PBMCs.

Worth noting for this clone: Its antigen is not identified.

Unexposed donor CD4+ T cells date from about 2011-2018, before the COVID-19 pandemic. CD4+ T cells were isolated from the cells after around 10 days of culture. Produced via immunoSEQ multiplex PCR; TCRdb's table is partial and in-frame only. This table has more than 15,000 clones, 70% to 80% appearing once. V gave up 7 bases and J gave up 3 bases, with 10 bases separating them. The CDR3 is made up of 13 amino acids. Germline values: CDR1 SNHLY, CDR2 FYNNEI. The sequenced sample was CD4+ T cells from PBMCs, cultured in vitro. This chain links TRBV2 with TRBJ1-5, with a weak D call TRBD1 (5 bases). This clonotype was sampled from a human donor in good health. CDR3 in amino acids: CASKAGPNQPQHF. CDR3 in DNA: TGTGCCAGCAAGGCAGGGCCCAATCAGCCCCAGCATTTT.